A selection of T cell receptor beta chains follows, all from one sample in a study of shared clonotypes between healthy human individuals. Repertoires were generated with immunoSEQ multiplex PCR, while TCRdb's copy carries only in-frame clones and drops some. Of millions of clones in the sample, more than 90% were seen once. Sequencing was done on a sample of naive CD4+ T cells sorted from blood. All receptors come from a young man in good health. Both conserved end residues are part of each CDR3. The D gene is left open where the match is weak. Where a row states a size, it is once, few, many or the class of an expanded clone; other rows omit it.

clone size	V gene	J gene	D gene	CDR3 protein	CDR3 DNA
-	TRBV7-9	TRBJ2-2	-	CASSLVLYRENTGELFF	TGTGCCAGCAGCTTAGTCTTGTACAGGGAAAACACCGGGGAGCTGTTTTTT
-	TRBV28	TRBJ1-1	-	CASSLLPVTEAFF	TGTGCCAGCAGTTTATTACCTGTCACTGAAGCTTTCTTT
-	TRBV6-5	TRBJ1-5	TRBD1	CASSRDRGGRQPQHF	TGTGCCAGCAGCCGGGACAGGGGAGGGCGGCAGCCCCAGCATTTT
-	TRBV7-2	TRBJ2-7	TRBD2	CASSLGGRAGEQYF	TGTGCCAGCAGCTTAGGCGGGAGGGCAGGCGAGCAGTACTTC
-	TRBV5-1	TRBJ2-3	TRBD1	CASGLDRAGTDTQYF	TGCGCCAGCGGTCTCGACAGGGCCGGCACAGATACGCAGTATTTT
-	TRBV9	TRBJ2-7	TRBD1	CASSAPGQGMYEQYF	TGTGCCAGCAGCGCCCCGGGACAGGGGATGTACGAGCAGTACTTC
-	TRBV4-1	TRBJ1-5	-	CASSQVVFNQPQHF	TGCGCCAGCAGCCAAGTGGTCTTCAATCAGCCCCAGCATTTT
-	TRBV6-5	TRBJ1-4	-	CASSSPGGEKLFF	TGTGCCAGCAGTTCCCCCGGGGGAGAAAAACTGTTTTTT
-	TRBV10-1	TRBJ1-4	-	CASSDGYEKLFF	TGCGCCAGCAGTGACGGGTATGAAAAACTGTTTTTT
-	TRBV6-1	TRBJ2-5	TRBD2	CASSEARAGAKYQETQYF	TGTGCCAGCAGTGAAGCACGAGCGGGGGCGAAATACCAAGAGACCCAGTACTTC
-	TRBV28	TRBJ2-7	-	CASSYGPRALRSYEQYF	TGTGCCAGCAGTTATGGACCCCGGGCCCTTAGGTCCTACGAGCAGTACTTC
-	TRBV29-1	TRBJ1-2	-	CSVGAPPLVDGYTF	TGCAGCGTTGGCGCCCCCCCCTTGGTAGATGGCTACACCTTC
-	TRBV18	TRBJ2-7	-	CASSPRGGTAGEQYF	TGTGCCAGCTCACCCCGAGGAGGGACAGCGGGAGAGCAGTACTTC
-	TRBV19	TRBJ2-5	TRBD2	CASSPGLAGTTAHQETQYF	TGTGCCAGTAGCCCCGGACTAGCGGGAACCACAGCTCACCAAGAGACCCAGTACTTC
-	TRBV6-5	TRBJ2-3	TRBD2	CASIGAGGPDTQYF	TGTGCCAGCATTGGAGCGGGGGGGCCAGATACGCAGTATTTT
-	TRBV7-6	TRBJ2-1	-	CASSLQGWSSYNEQFF	TGTGCCAGCAGTCTCCAAGGGTGGAGCTCCTACAATGAGCAGTTCTTC
-	TRBV6-5	TRBJ2-5	-	CASSAGLALGTQYF	TGTGCCAGCAGCGCGGGACTGGCGCTGGGGACCCAGTACTTC
-	TRBV28	TRBJ2-5	-	CASSLWPAEKQETQYF	TGTGCCAGCAGTTTATGGCCCGCAGAGAAACAAGAGACCCAGTACTTC
-	TRBV9	TRBJ2-7	-	CASSAHIGGSGYEQYF	TGTGCCAGCAGCGCCCACATAGGAGGGAGTGGTTACGAGCAGTACTTC
-	TRBV6-5	TRBJ1-1	TRBD1	CASTPRGATEAFF	TGTGCCAGCACCCCCAGGGGGGCCACTGAAGCTTTCTTT
once	TRBV6-1	TRBJ1-5	-	CASSRDDGQPQHF	TGTGCCAGCAGTAGGGACGACGGACAGCCCCAGCATTTT
-	TRBV7-9	TRBJ2-3	TRBD2	CASSLEGWTSGSTDTQYF	TGTGCCAGCAGCTTAGAAGGATGGACTAGCGGGAGCACAGATACGCAGTATTTT
-	TRBV7-2	TRBJ1-4	-	CASSLVNFNEKLFF	TGTGCCAGCAGCTTAGTCAACTTTAATGAAAAACTGTTTTTT
-	TRBV25-1	TRBJ2-1	TRBD1	CASSDRTGTGDNEQFF	TGTGCCAGCAGTGACAGAACCGGGACAGGGGACAATGAGCAGTTCTTC
-	TRBV25-1	TRBJ2-1	-	CASSELQGSVSYNEQFF	TGTGCCAGCAGTGAACTGCAGGGGAGTGTCTCCTACAATGAGCAGTTCTTC
once	TRBV18	TRBJ1-3	-	CASSPGSLNSPGNTIYF	TGTGCCAGCTCCCCAGGAAGCCTTAATTCTCCTGGAAACACCATATATTTT
few	TRBV7-9	TRBJ1-1	TRBD1	CASSPLRDRNTEAFF	TGTGCCAGCAGCCCGCTCCGGGACAGGAACACTGAAGCTTTCTTT
-	TRBV5-1	TRBJ2-3	-	CASSSSGTDTQYF	TGCGCCAGCAGCTCTAGCGGCACAGATACGCAGTATTTT
-	TRBV6-5	TRBJ1-1	-	CASSYSGLNTEAFF	TGTGCCAGCAGTTACTCCGGATTGAACACTGAAGCTTTCTTT
once	TRBV9	TRBJ2-2	-	CASSVAQGHTGELFF	TGTGCCAGCAGCGTAGCTCAGGGGCACACCGGGGAGCTGTTTTTT
-	TRBV10-3	TRBJ2-2	-	CAISGLGGSSTGELFF	TGTGCCATCAGTGGCCTCGGGGGCTCGAGCACCGGGGAGCTGTTTTTT
-	TRBV7-6	TRBJ1-4	-	CASSLVSRGGEKLFF	TGTGCCAGCAGCTTAGTCTCCAGGGGAGGTGAAAAACTGTTTTTT
-	TRBV6-5	TRBJ2-5	TRBD2	CASNPGLRQETQYF	TGTGCCAGCAATCCGGGACTACGGCAAGAGACCCAGTACTTC
-	TRBV7-2	TRBJ2-7	TRBD1	CASSLVGQASYEQYF	TGTGCCAGCAGCTTAGTTGGACAGGCCTCCTACGAGCAGTACTTC
-	TRBV4-1	TRBJ2-4	TRBD2	CASSQLAGVYGGAKNIQYF	TGCGCCAGCAGCCAATTAGCGGGGGTCTACGGCGGGGCCAAAAACATTCAGTACTTC
once	TRBV10-3	TRBJ2-3	TRBD2	CAISEGLAGISTDTQYF	TGTGCCATCAGTGAGGGGCTAGCGGGTATTAGCACAGATACGCAGTATTTT